These 13 T cell receptor beta chains originate from one sample sequenced in a study of cytomegalovirus exposure and HLA in healthy donors. This PCR relied on a set of 60 Vbeta primers and 13 Jbeta primers. The table came from immunoSEQ multiplex PCR; TCRdb's copy has only in-frame clones and leaves some out. The repertoire holds approximately 120,000 clones, with approximately 78% as singletons. Sample: PBMCs. These receptors all stem from a woman aged 25 to 39 in good health and CMV-seronegative.

The gene calls are TRBV29-1 and TRBJ2-5; 7 bases line up with TRBD2. Germline V gives CDR1 SQVTM, CDR2 ANQGSEA. V gave up 3 bases and J gave up 2 bases; unmatched junction bases: 3. The length of the CDR3 is 13 residues. The CDR3 loop reads CSVDGGGQETQYF. The CDR3 DNA reads TGCAGCGTTGATGGGGGAGGGCAAGAGACCCAGTACTTC. Full variable domain (missing parts from reference TRBV29-1 and TRBJ2-5): SAVISQKPSRDICQRGTSLTIQCQVDSQVTMMFWYRQQPGQSLTLIATANQGSEATYESGFVIDKFPISRPNLTFSTLTVSNMSPEDSSIYLCSVDGGGQETQYFGPGTRLLVL.

The chain is built from TRBV23-1 and TRBJ1-5, with TRBD1 as a possible D gene (5 bases). TRBV23-1 is flagged as an ORF with uncertain function. CDR3 length: 13 residues. V dropped 6 bases and J dropped 6 bases, with 12 bases sitting between them. This chain's CDR3 is CASSLRGTQPQHF. CDR3 coding DNA: TGCGCCAGCAGCCTCCGCGGGACTCAGCCCCAGCATTTT.

CDR3 sequence: CSVRGLAGYEQYF. The CDR3 DNA is TGCAGCGTCAGGGGACTAGCGGGCTACGAGCAGTACTTC. V and J are TRBV29-1 and TRBJ2-7; 12 nucleotides agree with TRBD2. The CDR3 totals 13 residues. After removal of 6 bases from V and 3 bases from J, the junction contained 3 bases not matched to a gene. From germline, CDR1 is SQVTM and CDR2 ANQGSEA.

The chain couples TRBV7-9 to TRBJ1-1; D is possibly TRBD1 (5 bases). The germline V gene has CDR1 SEHNR and CDR2 FQNEAQ (reference sequence). The CDR3 runs 13 residues. V was clipped by 1 base and J by 3 bases, with 6 bases between them. For the CDR3, the DNA is TGTGCCAGCAGCTTAGGGGGGGACACTGAAGCTTTCTTT. Translation: CASSLGGDTEAFF.

This chain joins TRBV28 and TRBJ2-7; TRBD2 agrees at 9 bases. V lost 6 bases to trimming and J lost 0 bases; unmatched junction nucleotides: 6. Germline assignment: CDR1 MDHEN and CDR2 SYDVKM. This CDR3 has 15 residues. The CDR3 region is CASSGAGGASYEQYF. CDR3 bases: TGTGCCAGCAGCGGCGCGGGGGGGGCCTCCTACGAGCAGTACTTC.

The chain recombines TRBV7-9 with TRBJ2-5; D call uncertain. Trimming took 8 bases from V and 0 from J, leaving 13 bases between them. The CDR3 has 14 residues. The germline CDR1 and CDR2 sequences are SEHNR and FQNEAQ (reference sequence). CDR3: CASSPELYQETQYF. The CDR3 nucleotides are TGTGCCAGCTCCCCGGAGTTGTACCAAGAGACCCAGTACTTC.

The J gene is TRBJ2-6, the V gene TRBV19; a possible D gene is TRBD1 (5 bases). V was clipped by 4 bases and J by 1 base, with 8 bases between them. The CDR3 contains 15 residues. CDR1 and CDR2 (germline): LNHDA, SQIVND (reference sequence). CDR3 DNA sequence: TGTGCCAGTAGTAAAACAGGTTCTGGGGCCAACGTCCTGACTTTC. This codes for CASSKTGSGANVLTF.

V is TRBV29-1 and J is TRBJ2-1, with 8 bases identical to TRBD2. Germline V gene sequence: CDR1 SQVTM, CDR2 ANQGSEA. This CDR3 is 14 amino acids long. Trimming took 2 bases from V and 9 from J; bases not matched to a gene: 9. CDR3 sequence: CSVENSGGPSEQFF. In nucleotides, the CDR3 is TGCAGCGTTGAAAACTCGGGGGGGCCGTCTGAGCAGTTCTTC.

This clone was counted only a few times. DNA for the CDR3: TGTGCCAGCAGTTTTTCCGGGGAGGTCTATGGCTACACCTTC. This codes for CASSFSGEVYGYTF. The chain is built from TRBV28 and TRBJ1-2; D unclear. CDR3 length: 14 residues. The ends were cut back, 3 bases at V and 4 bases at J, with 12 bases in the middle. CDR1 is MDHEN, CDR2 SYDVKM, per germline.

CDR3 loop: CASSLGSSGGSTDTQYF. CDR3 nucleotide sequence: TGTGCCAGCAGCTTAGGTTCTAGCGGGGGTTCCACAGATACGCAGTATTTT. The chain recombines TRBV11-3 with TRBJ2-3; the match to TRBD2 covers 10 bases. Germline assignment: CDR1 SGHNT and CDR2 YENEEA. The CDR3 is 17 residues long. Unmatched junction bases numbered 6, after V lost 1 base and J lost 2 bases. Looking up the rest from reference TRBV11-3 and TRBJ2-3 gives the full variable domain: EAGVVQSPRYKIIEKKQPVAFWCNPISGHNTLYWYLQNLGQGPELLIRYENEEAVDDSQLPKDRFSAERLKGVDSTLKIQPAELGDSAVYLCASSLGSSGGSTDTQYFGPGTRLTVL.

Of note for this clone: Compared with germline, one end of the junction differs, possibly owing to a read error. This rearrangement joins TRBV7-7 to TRBJ2-2; 7 nucleotides match TRBD2. Looked up from germline, CDR1 is SSHAT and CDR2 is FNYEAQ (reference sequence). The CDR3 has 14 amino acids. The CDR3 coding sequence is TGTGCTAGCAGCCCCGGACTAGGCACCGGGGAGCTGTTTTTT. As protein: CASSPGLGTGELFF.

This clone has a single count. The chain uses TRBV15 and TRBJ2-7; TRBD1 matches 7 bases. Germline trimming cut 0 bases from V and 0 bases from J; bases unmatched to any gene: 2. The CDR3 contains 15 residues. Germline CDR1 LNHNV, CDR2 YYDKDF (reference sequence). CDR3: CATSRDRDSSYEQYF. The CDR3 DNA reads TGTGCCACCAGCAGAGATAGGGACAGCTCCTACGAGCAGTACTTC.

The chain is built from TRBV9 and TRBJ2-7; no reliable D call. Trimming removed 0 bases from V and 6 bases from J, with 13 bases in between. CDR3 length: 14 amino acids. Germline CDR1 is SGDLS and CDR2 is YYNGEE. The CDR3 is CASSVGAGMAEQYF. The CDR3 nucleotides read TGTGCCAGCAGCGTAGGGGCAGGCATGGCCGAGCAGTACTTC.